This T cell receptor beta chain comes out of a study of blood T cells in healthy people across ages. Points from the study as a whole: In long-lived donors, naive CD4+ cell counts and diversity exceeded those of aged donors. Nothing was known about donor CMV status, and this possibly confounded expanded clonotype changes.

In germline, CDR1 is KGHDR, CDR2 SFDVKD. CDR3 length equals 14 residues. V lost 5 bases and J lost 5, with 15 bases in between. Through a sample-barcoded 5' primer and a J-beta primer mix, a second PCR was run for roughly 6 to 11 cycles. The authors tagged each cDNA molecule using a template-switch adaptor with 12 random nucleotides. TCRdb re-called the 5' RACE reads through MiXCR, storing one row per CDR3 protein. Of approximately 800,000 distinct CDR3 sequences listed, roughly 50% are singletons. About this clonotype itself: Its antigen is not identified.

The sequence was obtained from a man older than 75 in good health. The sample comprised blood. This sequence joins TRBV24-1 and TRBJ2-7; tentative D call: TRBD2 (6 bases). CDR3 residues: CATSGPGEAHEQYF. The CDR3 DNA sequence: TGTGCCACCAGTGGACCGGGAGAGGCCCACGAGCAGTACTTC.